This T cell receptor beta chain stems from a study of cytomegalovirus exposure and HLA in healthy donors (dated by TCRdb to between 2016 and 2019). Broadly, across the study: An earlier analysis of some 550 of the donors reported approximately 290 Gb of sequence data and more than 90 million unique TCR beta sequences from about 180 million T cells. An early release that covered approximately 600 HLA-typed donors contained around 300 gigabases of sequencing data and 80 million or so unique TCR sequences. The genetic ancestry cluster associated with self-reported Caucasian donors included about four fifths of the roughly 380 genotyped donors. The study was designed to test whether signatures of past pathogen exposure could be identified by cataloging public T cell receptors. The study used immunosequencing to profile the T cell repertoires of approximately 640 subjects and linked those repertoires to cytomegalovirus serostatus. Besides the first cohort of roughly 660 subjects, a separate validation cohort made up of 120 different subjects was used. The study combined high-throughput TCR immunosequencing, statistical association of individual TCRs with disease status, and machine learning to predict cytomegalovirus infection status. In a later analysis, previously published TCR beta repertoires from 666 donors were re-analyzed and high-resolution HLA genotyping was added so that TCR occurrence patterns could be studied. The later analysis used no new phenotypic data to find candidate immune exposures, relying instead on TCR beta sequences and their occurrence across donors. An earlier analysis of 500 to 750 of the donors applied high-throughput TCR beta sequencing to assess whether each TCR beta V gene segment acted as functional or pseudogenic. Donor age, sex, ethnicity and CMV serostatus were compiled alongside the repertoire data. Genome-wide SNP genotypes for about three fifths of the roughly 670 donors were used in a later genetic analysis, which treated that subset as a discovery cohort. All discovery cohort repertoires had been generated using a single sequencing platform. Class I and class II HLA loci were covered by the typing at four-digit resolution. The number of typed donors differed by locus: roughly 620-630 for A, B, C, DRB1 and DQB1; 522 for DQA1; some 610 for DPA1; and 400 to 480 for DPB1. Roughly five DR-DQ haplotypes were handled as single units for association and clustering because linkage in the cohort was strong. Among 398 genotyped donors of the cohort, an average of around 220,000 unique TCR beta nucleotide sequences was sequenced per donor, of which 15% to 20% were non-productive.

On the study overall, not on this receptor specifically: In a later analysis, most CMV-associated TCR beta chains were found to appear HLA-restricted, with HLA associations seemingly driven largely by CMV exposure. The cohort was sequenced for TCR beta chains only, and without alpha or paired-chain data the features that could be detected were limited. In a later analysis, HLA-associated TCR beta chains showed more clonal expansion and lower generation probabilities than non-associated chains that were equally common. The study gave a list of 150 to 200 TCR beta chains associated with cytomegalovirus. Most TCR sequences were seen in very few donors, while some public TCRs were found in many individuals. In a later analysis, TCR association rates were found to vary across HLA loci, with the most associated TCRs seen for DRB1 alleles and the fewest for HLA-C alleles. Three of the identified cytomegalovirus-associated TCR beta chains were confirmed in vitro to be specific for cytomegalovirus antigens. In an earlier analysis of 587 of the donors, most TCR beta V segments appeared in productive rearrangements about 87% or about 30% of the time, broadly matching IMGT annotations. CMV serostatus was the only immune exposure information available for the cohort. A later analysis reported that several top co-occurrence clusters appeared linked to parvovirus B19, influenza, CMV and Epstein-Barr virus. The presence/absence analyses assumed that sequencing depth was roughly uniform across donors, and that assumption may not be true. A cluster of highly shared sequence variants was judged likely to represent a technical artifact of the sequencing pipeline. Some 16 rarely observed V segments, including chromosome 9 orphons, were excluded from the earlier analysis of about 600 of the donors because counts were too low. The classifier was reported to diagnose cytomegalovirus status with high specificity and sensitivity in both the original cohort and the validation cohort. Linkage disequilibrium might explain the correlated functional status among segregating V segments, but an unknown experimental factor could not be ruled out. When HLA alleles, especially DR and DQ, strongly co-occurred, attributing TCR associations to individual alleles was difficult. According to a later genetic analysis, donors in an Asian-associated ancestry cluster had fewer N-insertions in productive TCRs than the approximately 650-donor mean. Specific HLA alleles were associated with over 15,000 TCR beta sequences at a false discovery rate of 0.05 in a later analysis. According to the authors, the approach could potentially be generalized to other disease states and immunological phenotypes. In a later genetic analysis, a missense DCLRE1C variant was associated with V-gene and J-gene trimming of TCR beta chains, and the association was replicated in an independent cohort. Because HLA typing was missing for some donors at each locus, association tests included only the typed subset. A further reported finding was that TCR beta sequences accurately predicted the HLA-A and HLA-B alleles for most subjects in the first cohort.

Library method: the immunoSEQ multiplex PCR assay. A mixture of 60 forward primers for TCR Vbeta segments and 13 reverse primers for TCR Jbeta segments was used in the multiplex PCR. The CDR3 region of rearranged TCR beta genes was amplified from genomic DNA by a multiplex PCR assay. On the Illumina HiSeq System, the amplified TCR beta libraries were sequenced as 87-base-pair reads. In the paper's pipeline: A later analysis counted approximately 84 million unique TCR beta chains across the approximately 700 repertoires, and about 10 million of these chains were shared by at least two donors. A nearest-neighbor algorithm error-corrected the raw reads and collapsed the reads into unique sequences, merging closely related sequences to remove PCR and sequencing errors. CDR3 sequences were aligned to IMGT reference sequences to assign V, D and J gene segments. For a sequence to be retained, a match of at least six nucleotides to both a V gene segment and a J gene segment was required. Rearrangements were called productive when the CDR3 lacked stop codons and stayed in frame with V and J; all others were non-productive. Following IMGT convention, CDR3 was defined as the stretch from the second conserved V-encoded cysteine to the conserved J-encoded phenylalanine. The earlier analysis of 500 to 600 of the donors excluded sequences that lacked an unambiguous match to a single V gene segment. An earlier analysis of 500 to 600 of the donors classified V segments as functional when productive rearrangements were above 56.7% and as segregating when the standard deviation between donors was above 5%. A statistical classification framework was developed to diagnose cytomegalovirus status using the catalog of TCR beta chain sequences. In a later analysis, V and J genes were assigned by comparing TCR nucleotide sequences against IMGT/GENE-DB human TR gene sequences. Using the TCRdist pipeline, a later analysis assigned CDR3 sequences along with most-parsimonious VDJ recombination scenarios. In a later analysis, every TCR beta chain was defined by the combination of its CDR3 amino acid sequence and its V-gene family, and reads without a unique V-gene family were dropped. In a later analysis, approximately 640 highly shared, low-generation-probability nucleotide sequences were removed to address suspected cross-contamination and a sequencing artifact. A later analysis calculated a clonal expansion index for each public chain from normalized within-repertoire ranks of inferred template counts. In a later analysis, generation probabilities were computed with a VDJ recombination model fitted to out-of-frame rearrangements, and the resulting probabilities were checked against IGoR. A later analysis scored TCR-TCR, TCR-HLA and TCR-CMV co-occurrence with hypergeometric tests, applying a repertoire-size bias correction to TCR pairs. In a later analysis, false discovery rates were estimated by permuting HLA or CMV assignments 20 times. In a later analysis, co-occurring TCRs were grouped using DBSCAN, and TCRdist sequence similarity was added for clustering within HLA-allele-positive subsets. Co-occurrence clustering excluded repertoires with fewer than 30,000 or more than 120,000 public chains, plus five with anomalous nucleotide sharing. TCRdb mirrors the immuneACCESS table, restricted to in-frame sequences. Some clones are absent from its copies; in checked studies, under half trace to an unresolved V gene, and the reason for the others is unknown. V, J and clone size were drawn from that table, and D and trimming were deduced from the DNA. The sample table contains 100,000 to 150,000 clones; only one count was recorded for around 76% of them. Jointly, the top ten make up around 1.8% of the sample.

The cohort consisted of 600 to 750 healthy bone marrow donors. Cohort members were all nominally healthy when sampled, although unrecorded immune exposures were likely present. The donor tested CMV seronegative, placing the donor among the roughly 350 seronegative members of the cohort. A peripheral blood sample was provided by each donor, and peripheral blood mononuclear cells were used for TCR beta sequencing. The Qiagen DNeasy Blood Extraction Kit was used to extract genomic DNA from the blood cell samples. Note on this clone: There is no known antigen for this receptor. No base-level quality is on record; no much larger clone is a single base apart.

The sequenced sample was PBMCs. This clonotype was obtained from a woman between 45 and 65 years old in good health and CMV-seronegative.

The CDR3 reads as follows: CAWSAGTSGYFTQYF. The nucleotide sequence is given as TGTGCCTGGAGTGCGGGGACTAGCGGTTATTTTACGCAGTATTTT. This receptor chain uses TRBV30 and TRBJ2-3; 11 nucleotides in the junction match TRBD2. CDR1 and CDR2 are drawn from the germline V gene (reference sequence): GTSNPN, SVGIG. Trimming takes 1 base off V and 8 bases off J; junction bases not matched to a gene: 8. There are 15 amino acids in the CDR3, from cysteine to phenylalanine inclusive. Just the 45-base CDR3 DNA is kept, in frame starting at base 1. The entire variable domain, with the stretches around the CDR3 drawn from the reference TRBV30 and TRBJ2-3 proteins, is SQTIHQWPATLVQPVGSPLSLECTVEGTSNPNLYWYRQAAGRGLQLLFYSVGIGQISSEVPQNLSASRPQDRQFILSSKKLLLSDSGFYLCAWSAGTSGYFTQYFGPGTRLTVL.